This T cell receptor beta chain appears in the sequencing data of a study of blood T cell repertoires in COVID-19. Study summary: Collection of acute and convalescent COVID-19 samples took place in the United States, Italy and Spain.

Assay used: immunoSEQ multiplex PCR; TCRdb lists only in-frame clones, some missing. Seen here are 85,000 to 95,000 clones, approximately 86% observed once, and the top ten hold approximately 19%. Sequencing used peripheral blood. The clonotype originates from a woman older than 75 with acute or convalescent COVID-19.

As DNA, the CDR3 is TGTGCCACCAGTGATCCAAGGGGTCTCGGCTACACCTTC. Protein sequence: CATSDPRGLGYTF. This chain connects TRBV24-1 to TRBJ1-2; weak D call: TRBD1 (5 bases). The germline V and J ends were trimmed by 3 bases and 8 bases, with 12 bases remaining between them. Looked up from germline, CDR1 is KGHDR and CDR2 is SFDVKD. The CDR3 loop spans 13 amino acids.